These T cell receptor beta chains were read from a single sample in a study of cytomegalovirus exposure and HLA in healthy donors. The method was immunoSEQ multiplex PCR; TCRdb's version includes in-frame clones alone and lacks a portion of them. Seen here are under 200,000 clones, approximately 62% observed once, and the top ten hold 1.4% to 1.5%. Sequencing was performed on PBMCs. These receptors all stem from a middle-aged man in good health and CMV-seronegative. CDR3s include the opening cysteine and the closing phenylalanine or tryptophan.

v_gene	j_gene	CDR3aa
TRBV5-1	TRBJ2-3	CASSLTSGTGGTDTQYF
TRBV6-1	TRBJ1-1	CASRETQDTEAFF
TRBV28	TRBJ1-5	CASRVGGLLSNQPQHF
TRBV7-9	TRBJ2-7	CASSLVTENNEQYF
TRBV19	TRBJ1-5	CASSPADSWDQPQHF
TRBV5-4	TRBJ1-1	CASSPRDRGPEAFF
TRBV4-1	TRBJ1-3	CASSYRGPEDTIYF
TRBV4-1	TRBJ2-7	CASSQASGGPGEHYEQYF
TRBV2	TRBJ2-7	CASSQGQGGTYEQYF
TRBV10-2	TRBJ1-6	CASSTPGNSPLHF
TRBV5-8	TRBJ1-1	CASSYRTVLNTEAFF
TRBV5-1	TRBJ1-2	CASSNPGQYGYTF
TRBV19	TRBJ2-1	CASSKQGSYNEQFF
TRBV7-8	TRBJ1-3	CASSLDPVNTIYF
TRBV7-8	TRBJ2-7	CASSSQGAQRGEQYF
TRBV19	TRBJ2-2	CASSAQGAGTGELFF
TRBV6-1	TRBJ2-4	CASSGLVQGYGNIQYF
TRBV27	TRBJ2-7	CASGGTGPPYEQYF
TRBV5-6	TRBJ2-7	CASSLSSGIYEQYF
TRBV19	TRBJ1-5	CASSIGKHFYYQPQHF
TRBV5-1	TRBJ2-1	CASSLGQGVGEGYREQFF
TRBV6-6	TRBJ2-3	CASSNLAGLQYF
TRBV6-1	TRBJ2-1	CASSEWDSPYNEQFF
TRBV11-1	TRBJ2-5	CASSSRQGARETQYF
TRBV7-6	TRBJ1-1	CASSLVGGPVTEAFF
TRBV6-4	TRBJ2-2	CASSDSYRAPGELFF
TRBV5-1	TRBJ2-3	CASSLGTSYDTQYF
TRBV5-1	TRBJ1-1	CASRQGQMNTEAFF
TRBV6-5	TRBJ1-4	CASSSPGQGREKLFF
TRBV11-2	TRBJ1-2	CASSLEIGGGSGYTF
TRBV27	TRBJ2-7	CASSLKQGAVHEQYF
TRBV18	TRBJ1-5	CASSSGDLNQPQHF
TRBV7-9	TRBJ1-5	CASSLAIVGVGNQPQHF
TRBV19	TRBJ1-1	CASSIRAPRRDTEAFF
TRBV29-1	TRBJ2-7	CSVARGTGLAYEQYF
TRBV19	TRBJ2-1	CASSAGTGGKDEQFF
TRBV6-1	TRBJ1-1	CASSEGGGATEAFF
TRBV9	TRBJ2-3	CASSGTGTSGVNTQYF
TRBV29-1	TRBJ2-3	CSVGGGGNQQYF
TRBV6-5	TRBJ1-1	CASSNRQGVRTEAFF
TRBV11-2	TRBJ1-1	CASSLGQWTAEAFF
TRBV5-1	TRBJ1-1	CASSLNAGLGAEAFF